This TCR beta chain appears in the sequencing data of a study of TIL therapy for anti-PD-1-resistant metastatic lung cancer. Study details: Most patients had lung adenocarcinoma. Findings and limits, study-wide: After infusion, TIL clonotypes partly replaced peripheral T cells and declined over months.

Time point specified: pre-treatment sample, taken before nivolumab and TIL therapy. This clone was detected a few times. Its antigen is not known. From germline, CDR1 is SEHNR and CDR2 FQNEAQ (reference sequence). V was clipped by 2 bases and J by 6 bases; unmatched bases: 4. CDR3 length: 14 residues. The immunoSEQ assay was v3. The method was immunoSEQ multiplex PCR; TCRdb's version includes in-frame clones alone and lacks a portion of them. Counted here are tens of thousands of clones, 60% to 80% occurring once; the ten biggest clones make up under 2%. This TCR was recovered from a person aged 25 to 80 with non-small cell lung cancer. The sequences come from blood, collected at baseline. The V call is TRBV7-9, the J call TRBJ1-1; 9 nucleotides agree with TRBD1. CDR3 sequence (DNA): TGTGCCAGCAGCTTAAGGACAGGGGACGCTGAAGCTTTCTTT. This translates into CASSLRTGDAEAFF.